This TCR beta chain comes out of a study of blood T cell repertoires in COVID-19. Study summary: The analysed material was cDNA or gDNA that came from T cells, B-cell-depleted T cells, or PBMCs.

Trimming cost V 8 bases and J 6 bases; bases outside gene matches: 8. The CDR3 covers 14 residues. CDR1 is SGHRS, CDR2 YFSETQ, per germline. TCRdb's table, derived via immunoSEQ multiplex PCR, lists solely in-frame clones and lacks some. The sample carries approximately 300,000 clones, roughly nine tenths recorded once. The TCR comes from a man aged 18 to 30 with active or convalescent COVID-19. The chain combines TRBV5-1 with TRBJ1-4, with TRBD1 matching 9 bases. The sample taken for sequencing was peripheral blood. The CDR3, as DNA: TGCGCCAGTTCTCCGGGACAGGGTCATGAAAAACTGTTTTTT. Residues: CASSPGQGHEKLFF. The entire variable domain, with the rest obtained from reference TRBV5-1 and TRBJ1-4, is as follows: KAGVTQTPRYLIKTRGQQVTLSCSPISGHRSVSWYQQTPGQGLQFLFEYFSETQRNKGNFPGRFSGRQFSNSRSEMNVSTLELGDSALYLCASSPGQGHEKLFFGSGTQLSVL.